This TCR beta chain was documented in a study of cytomegalovirus exposure and HLA in healthy donors. This CDR3 region has 12 residues. The PCR had 60 Vbeta and 13 Jbeta primers. Only in-frame clones appear in the TCRdb table, and some are missing; sequencing was by immunoSEQ multiplex PCR. Of 130,000 or so clones in the sample, about 70% were seen once. Among the donors, all were healthy bone marrow donors. The specimen sequenced was PBMCs. This TCR derives from a woman between 40 and 50 years old in good health and CMV-seropositive. V is TRBV21-1 and J is TRBJ2-3; the table's D gene call, TRBD1, was not cross checked with the DNA. TRBV21-1 is a pseudogene. CDR3 in amino acids: CASTRITDTQYF. In nucleotides, the CDR3 is TGTGCCAGCACCAGGATCACAGATACGCAGTATTTT.